The rows below give T cell receptor beta chains drawn from one sample of a study of T cells in Graves' hyperthyroidism and ophthalmopathy. TCRdb re-called the multiplex PCR reads through MiXCR, storing one row per CDR3 protein. Of some 300,000 distinct CDR3 sequences listed, roughly a fifth are singletons. Material for sequencing was blood. These receptors all stem from a man between 50 and 59 years old with Graves' ophthalmopathy. CDR3s include the opening cysteine and the closing phenylalanine or tryptophan. The D gene is left open where the match is weak. Clone size is not always given. Where it is, it says once, few, many or a class for expanded clones.

>13|-|-|TRBV7-9|TRBJ2-7
CASSLARTGEQYF
TGTGCCAGCAGCTTAGCGCGAACAGGCGAGCAGTACTTC
>13|-|few|TRBV10-2|TRBJ2-7
CASSESRGYEQYF
TGCGCCAGCAGTGAGTCGAGAGGGTACGAGCAGTACTTC
>17|TRBD2|-|TRBV6-1|TRBJ2-3
CASSGLAGGPRTDTQYF
TGTGCCAGCAGCGGACTAGCGGGAGGCCCGCGCACAGATACGCAGTATTTT
>14|TRBD1|-|TRBV7-8|TRBJ1-2
CASSLEGQDYGYTF
TGTGCCAGCAGCTTAGAGGGACAGGACTATGGCTACACCTTC
>14|-|-|TRBV10-3|TRBJ2-3
CAIATNRSTDTQYF
TGTGCCATCGCTACTAACCGGAGCACAGATACGCAGTATTTT
>12|TRBD2|-|TRBV28|TRBJ2-7
CASRSGTMEQYF
TGTGCCAGCAGGTCCGGGACTATGGAGCAGTACTTC
>14|-|few|TRBV15|TRBJ1-1
CATSRDRRVLWAFF
TGTGCCACCAGCAGAGATCGGAGGGTATTATGGGCTTTCTTT
>17|-|few|TRBV6-1|TRBJ1-1
CASRDPGPKGWNTEAFF
TGTGCCAGCAGAGACCCGGGACCTAAGGGGTGGAACACTGAAGCTTTCTTT
>13|TRBD2|-|TRBV19|TRBJ2-1
CASSFGTNNEQFF
TGTGCCAGTAGTTTCGGGACTAACAATGAGCAGTTCTTC
>14|-|many|TRBV11-2|TRBJ2-3
CASSLVWGTDTQYF
TGTGCCAGCAGCTTAGTATGGGGCACAGATACGCAGTATTTT
>15|TRBD2|many|TRBV2|TRBJ2-1
CASSGTSGSFNEQFF
TGTGCCAGCAGTGGGACTAGCGGGAGTTTTAATGAGCAGTTCTTC
>11|TRBD2|few|TRBV28|TRBJ2-7
CASSLGGALDF
TGTGCCAGCAGTTTGGGAGGGGCTTTAGACTTC
>18|TRBD1|many|TRBV24-1|TRBJ2-2
CATSDPPGTGARTGELFF
TGTGCCACCAGTGACCCCCCCGGGACAGGGGCGAGAACCGGGGAGCTGTTTTTT
>15|-|few|TRBV9|TRBJ2-3
CASSVALGNTDTQYF
TGTGCCAGCAGCGTAGCCTTGGGGAACACAGATACGCAGTATTTT
>15|-|-|TRBV6-1|TRBJ1-6
CASTPQQDYNSPLHF
TGTGCCAGCACCCCCCAACAGGACTATAATTCACCCCTCCACTTT
>16|TRBD1|many|TRBV28|TRBJ1-2
CASSLYRQGYYYGYTF
TGTGCCAGCAGTTTATACCGACAGGGTTACTACTATGGCTACACCTTC
>16|TRBD1|-|TRBV7-3|TRBJ2-7
CASSPLPPTGPYEQYF
TGTGCCAGCAGCCCCCTCCCCCCGACAGGGCCCTACGAGCAGTACTTC
>12|-|many|TRBV11-2|TRBJ2-3
CASSQEGGTQYF
TGTGCCAGCAGTCAAGAAGGGGGTACGCAGTATTTT
>17|TRBD2|few|TRBV9|TRBJ2-3
CASSVDPSGRPLDTQYF
TGTGCCAGCAGCGTAGACCCTAGCGGGAGGCCCCTAGATACGCAGTATTTT
>15|-|-|TRBV27|TRBJ2-4
CASREWENGKNIQYF
TGTGCCAGCAGGGAGTGGGAGAATGGCAAAAACATTCAGTACTTC
>13|TRBD1|many|TRBV18|TRBJ2-7
CASSGQDSYEQYF
TGTGCCAGCTCTGGACAGGACTCCTACGAGCAGTACTTC
>14|-|-|TRBV7-9|TRBJ2-1
CASRVAGARNEQFF
TGTGCCAGCAGGGTGGCCGGGGCGAGGAATGAGCAGTTCTTC
>15|TRBD1|-|TRBV2|TRBJ1-5
CASSLLTGANQPQHF
TGTGCCAGCAGTCTTCTGACAGGGGCAAATCAGCCCCAGCATTTT
>15|-|-|TRBV6-2/TRBV6-3|TRBJ2-2
CASSYSTMGGGELFF
TGTGCCAGCAGTTACTCGACAATGGGAGGTGGGGAGCTGTTTTTT
>14|-|-|TRBV6-5|TRBJ2-2
CASSYDSNTGELFF
TGTGCCAGCAGTTACGACAGTAACACCGGGGAGCTGTTTTTT
>16|-|many|TRBV24-1|TRBJ1-5
CATSDSGEDWNQPQHF
TGTGCCACCAGTGATTCAGGGGAGGATTGGAATCAGCCCCAGCATTTT
>13|-|many|TRBV7-2|TRBJ2-7
CASSRRTDYEQYF
TGTGCCAGCAGCCGGAGGACAGACTACGAGCAGTACTTC
>16|TRBD2|few|TRBV7-9|TRBJ2-3
CASSPGTRGATDTQYF
TGTGCCAGCAGCCCCGGGACTAGGGGGGCGACAGATACGCAGTATTTT
>14|-|-|TRBV19|TRBJ2-1
CASSGRGRGNEQFF
TGTGCCAGTAGTGGCAGAGGTAGGGGCAATGAGCAGTTCTTC
>15|TRBD1|many|TRBV5-8|TRBJ1-6
CASSLGGQGSSPLHF
TGTGCCAGCAGCTTGGGGGGACAGGGCTCGTCACCCCTCCACTTT
>15|TRBD2|few|TRBV7-2|TRBJ2-1
CASSIPGTSGNEQFF
TGTGCCAGCAGCATTCCCGGGACTAGCGGCAATGAGCAGTTCTTC
>14|TRBD2|many|TRBV20-1|TRBJ2-7
CSARASGRSYEQYF
TGCAGTGCTAGGGCCAGCGGGAGGTCCTACGAGCAGTACTTC
>13|-|-|TRBV28|TRBJ1-5
CASTPPGYQPQHF
TGTGCCAGCACCCCACCAGGTTATCAGCCCCAGCATTTT
>16|-|few|TRBV18|TRBJ1-4
CASSPITQASGEKLFF
TGTGCCAGCTCACCCATCACACAGGCCTCTGGTGAAAAACTGTTTTTT
>16|-|-|TRBV5-1|TRBJ2-7
CASSLARQAISYEQYF
TGCGCCAGCAGCTTGGCCCGACAGGCCATCTCCTACGAGCAGTACTTC
>15|TRBD2|-|TRBV10-3|TRBJ2-1
CAISERAGVGNEQFF
TGTGCCATCAGTGAGAGGGCGGGAGTGGGGAATGAGCAGTTCTTC
>16|TRBD2|-|TRBV6-2/TRBV6-3|TRBJ2-1
CASSVFLREASGEQFF
TGTGCCAGCAGCGTCTTCTTGCGGGAGGCCTCCGGGGAGCAGTTCTTC
>15|-|many|TRBV12-3/TRBV12-4|TRBJ2-1
CASSLGRVDDNEQFF
TGTGCCAGCAGTTTGGGAAGGGTAGACGACAATGAGCAGTTCTTC
>15|-|-|TRBV14|TRBJ2-7
CASSESTGTQYEQYF
TGTGCCAGCAGCGAATCGACAGGGACTCAGTACGAGCAGTACTTC
>16|-|-|TRBV12-3/TRBV12-4|TRBJ2-1
CASSLSGRVPYNEQFF
TGTGCCAGCAGCCTCTCAGGCCGAGTCCCCTACAATGAGCAGTTCTTC
>14|-|few|TRBV15|TRBJ2-7
CATSRDSDSYEQYF
TGTGCCACCAGCAGAGATTCTGACTCTTACGAGCAGTACTTC
>16|TRBD1|few|TRBV12-3/TRBV12-4|TRBJ1-1
CASSSRDRGPRTEAFF
TGTGCCAGCAGTTCTCGGGACAGGGGGCCGCGGACTGAAGCTTTCTTT
>15|-|many|TRBV20-1|TRBJ2-7
CSATSPKGGNYEQYF
TGCAGTGCTACCAGCCCCAAGGGAGGCAATTACGAGCAGTACTTC
>12|-|many|TRBV28|TRBJ1-1
CASSFVGEKAFF
TGTGCCAGCAGTTTTGTGGGTGAGAAAGCTTTCTTT
>15|TRBD2|-|TRBV10-3|TRBJ2-1
CAISGGGSSYNEQFF
TGTGCCATCAGTGGGGGCGGGAGCTCCTACAATGAGCAGTTCTTC
>17|-|-|TRBV15|TRBJ2-1
CATSRARAGQGHNEQFF
TGTGCCACCAGCAGAGCCCGAGCGGGTCAGGGGCACAATGAGCAGTTCTTC
>15|TRBD2|many|TRBV20-1|TRBJ2-1
CSARKLAGGVWEQFF
TGCAGTGCTAGAAAACTAGCGGGAGGAGTGTGGGAGCAGTTCTTC
>14|-|many|TRBV5-5|TRBJ1-2
CASSFRTSDYGYTF
TGTGCCAGCAGCTTTCGGACATCCGACTATGGCTACACCTTC